This T cell receptor (beta chain) was profiled in a study of CD8 T cells in Susac syndrome. Germline V gene data show CDR1 as SQVTM and CDR2 as ANQGSEA. This CDR3 is built from 13 residues. Trimming stripped 3 bases from V and 2 bases from J, with 9 bases between. cDNA came from about 0.5 to 1 ug RNA primed by random hexamers. Amplification of the TCR beta CDR3 was carried out by immunoSEQ multiplex PCR, which spanned a total of 54 Vbeta and 13 Jbeta segments. TCRdb ran MiXCR on the immunoSEQ multiplex PCR reads and lists one entry per CDR3 protein. Among about 160,000 distinct CDR3 sequences listed, about 96% were seen once. TCR beta from blood CD8+ and CD4+ T cells was sequenced. It was negative isolation that provided the CD8+ and CD4+ T cells, whereas TEMRA cells were enriched by FACS.

The TCR comes from a human donor with Susac syndrome. The sample consisted of CD4+ T cells from PBMCs. This chain joins TRBV29-1 and TRBJ2-3, with a weak D call TRBD1 (6 bases). The CDR3 DNA is TGCAGCGTTGATAGGGACAACACAGATACGCAGTATTTT. It is translated as CSVDRDNTDTQYF.